These T cell receptor beta chains were read from a single sample in a study of memory CD4+ T cells and cytomegalovirus serostatus. Sequencing was performed with immunoSEQ multiplex PCR; in TCRdb, only in-frame clones are kept and a portion is missing. The sample includes fewer than 40,000 clones, roughly 78% of them seen just once. The specimen sequenced was memory CD4+ T cells from blood. Receptors originate from an adult in good health and CMV-seronegative. Each CDR3 is given with its conserved first and last residue. Fields, in order: clone size, V gene, D gene, J gene, CDR3 protein, CDR3 DNA. A D gene is named only where the DNA matches it firmly. Expanded clones get a size class; other rows say once, few or many, or leave the size out.

NA	TRBV9	NA	TRBJ2-5	CASSVKGTVETQYF	TGTGCCAGCAGCGTTAAGGGGACGGTGGAGACCCAGTACTTC
few	TRBV30	NA	TRBJ1-1	CAWSEIGIFEAFF	TGTGCCTGGAGTGAAATCGGGATTTTTGAAGCTTTCTTT
NA	TRBV7-2	TRBD1	TRBJ1-2	CASSFDRDRIGGYTF	TGTGCCAGCAGCTTCGACCGGGACAGGATCGGAGGCTACACCTTC
NA	TRBV19	NA	TRBJ1-3	CASSMPTVSGNTIYF	TGTGCCAGTAGTATGCCGACAGTCTCTGGAAACACCATATATTTT
NA	TRBV5-1	NA	TRBJ2-7	CASSLADSSYEQYF	TGCGCCAGCAGCTTGGCGGACAGCTCCTACGAGCAGTACTTC
few	TRBV2	TRBD1	TRBJ1-1	CASILDRMNTEAFF	TGTGCCAGCATATTGGACAGGATGAACACTGAAGCTTTCTTT
few	TRBV19	NA	TRBJ1-1	CASSIAQNTEAFF	TGTGCCAGTAGTATAGCCCAGAACACTGAAGCTTTCTTT
NA	TRBV20-1	NA	TRBJ2-7	CSAPGTYEQYF	TGCAGTGCTCCAGGGACCTACGAGCAGTACTTC
NA	TRBV19	NA	TRBJ1-6	CASTKTAGGSPLHF	TGTGCCAGTACCAAAACGGCTGGAGGTTCACCCCTCCACTTT
NA	TRBV5-1	TRBD1	TRBJ1-2	CASSFTGGRLSYTF	TGCGCCAGCAGCTTTACAGGGGGAAGGTTGAGCTACACCTTC
few	TRBV18	NA	TRBJ1-1	CASSPDTSLEAFF	TGTGCCAGCTCACCAGACACATCCCTTGAAGCTTTCTTT
NA	TRBV25-1	NA	TRBJ2-5	CASSTLGPGQETQYF	TGTGCCAGCAGTACTCTCGGGCCAGGACAAGAGACCCAGTACTTC
NA	TRBV30	NA	TRBJ1-4	CAWSGRVSNEKLFF	TGTGCCTGGAGTGGCCGGGTCTCAAATGAAAAACTGTTTTTT
NA	TRBV10-1	TRBD1	TRBJ1-1	CASSEGGQGAKTEAFF	TGCGCCAGCAGTGAGGGCGGTCAGGGGGCGAAAACTGAAGCTTTCTTT